Below are 30 T cell receptor beta chains sequenced from a single sample in a study of blood T cells in healthy people across ages. A second roughly 6 to 12 cycle PCR used barcoded and J-beta primers. From the 5' RACE reads, TCRdb called clonotypes with MiXCR, one entry per CDR3 protein. The repertoire holds approximately 800,000 distinct CDR3 sequences, just over 55% seen once, with roughly 25% in the top ten. The sequencing input was blood. Receptor source: a man aged 40-49 years in good health.

This clonotype turned up a few times. The chain combines TRBV4-3 with TRBJ2-6; 8 bases line up with TRBD2. Germline trimming cut 3 bases from V and 1 base from J; bases unmatched to any gene: 8. The CDR3 extends over 18 amino acids. Germline lookup yields CDR1 LGHNA and CDR2 YSLEER. The CDR3 region has the DNA TGCGCCAGCAGCCAGAGGTCGGGGGGGGTATCTGGGGCCAACGTCCTGACTTTC. Its translation: CASSQRSGGVSGANVLTF.

The chain couples TRBV15 to TRBJ2-2, with D perhaps TRBD2 (6 bases). Trimming removed 8 bases at V and 6 bases at J, with 16 bases between. The CDR3 contains 14 residues. Germline CDR1 is LNHNV and CDR2 is YYDKDF (reference sequence). The CDR3 DNA is TGTGCCACCCTGGGGGAGGCTGGGGCCGGGGAGCTGTTTTTT. It specifies CATLGEAGAGELFF.

The chain has TRBV6-6 and TRBJ2-7; 8 positions match TRBD2. Germline V CDR1 and CDR2: MNHNY, SVGAGI (reference sequence). The J segment lost 1 base and the V segment lost 7 bases, leaving 3 bases of the junction unmatched. The CDR3 consists of 13 residues. The chain's CDR3 is CASKRGPSYEQYF. CDR3 sequence (DNA): TGTGCCAGCAAGCGGGGGCCTTCCTACGAGCAGTACTTC.

The chain is built from TRBV10-3 and TRBJ2-7; D unresolved. The CDR3 length is 14 residues. The germline CDR1 and CDR2 sequences are ENHRY and SYGVKD. Deletions cut 0 bases from V and 3 bases from J, with 9 bases between. CDR3 amino acids: CAISESYPYYEQYF. Written as DNA, the CDR3 is TGTGCCATCAGTGAGTCGTATCCGTACTACGAGCAGTACTTC.

CDR3 residues: CASSFYRGSGANVLTF. CDR3 in DNA: TGTGCCAGCAGTTTTTACAGGGGCTCTGGGGCCAACGTCCTGACTTTC. The chain uses TRBV6-5 and TRBJ2-6, with 7 bases fitting TRBD1. V trimming: 4 bases; J trimming: 0 bases; junction bases outside the gene matches: 3. This CDR3 is 16 amino acids long. CDR1 is MNHEY and CDR2 is SVGAGI in the germline V gene.

The rearrangement joins TRBV29-1 to TRBJ2-5; no clear D gene. Trimming removed 2 bases at V and 5 bases at J, with 9 bases between. CDR1 is SQVTM, CDR2 ANQGSEA, per germline. The CDR3 runs 12 residues. This CDR3 is CSVEWPGETQYF. As DNA, the CDR3 is TGCAGCGTTGAATGGCCAGGCGAGACCCAGTACTTC.

The chain links TRBV10-3 to TRBJ1-2, with D possibly being TRBD1 (5 bases). The CDR3 sequence is 14 residues long. Germline CDR1 ENHRY, CDR2 SYGVKD. The V end lost 4 bases, the J end lost 2 bases, and 11 bases lay between the germline ends. This CDR3 is CAISGAEGNYGYTF. Written as DNA, the CDR3 is TGTGCCATCAGTGGGGCCGAGGGGAACTATGGCTACACCTTC.

This clonotype showed up just a few times. The chain recombines TRBV29-1 with TRBJ2-5; a possible D gene is TRBD2 (5 bases). Germline-derived CDR1 and CDR2 are SQVTM and ANQGSEA. Trimming removed 4 bases from V and 5 bases from J, with 8 bases in between. The CDR3 covers 11 residues. The CDR3 DNA is TGCAGCGTTGTAGCGTCGGAGACCCAGTACTTC. It encodes CSVVASETQYF.

The gene calls are TRBV3-1 and TRBJ1-4, with 9 bases aligning to TRBD1. The V and J ends lost 4 bases and 8 bases, in that order; junction bases with no gene match: 5. Germline V gene sequence: CDR1 LGHDT, CDR2 YNNKEL (reference sequence). The CDR3 length is 14 residues. DNA for the CDR3: TGTGCCAGCAGCCGGACAGGGGTGGTGGAAAAACTGTTTTTT. It yields the protein CASSRTGVVEKLFF.

The rearrangement uses TRBV4-2 and TRBJ2-5; D may be TRBD2 (6 bases). The germline V gene has CDR1 LGHNA and CDR2 YNFKEQ. Trimming removed 0 bases at V and 4 bases at J, with 15 bases between. The CDR3 is 16 amino acids. CDR3 region: CASSQDVGGDRETQYF. The CDR3 region has the DNA TGTGCCAGCAGCCAAGATGTTGGAGGGGACCGAGAGACCCAGTACTTC.

The chain couples TRBV20-1 to TRBJ1-5; TRBD1 agrees at 7 bases. The CDR3 covers 16 residues. Unmatched junction bases numbered 10, after V lost 2 bases and J lost 3 bases. Germline lookup yields CDR1 DFQATT and CDR2 SNEGSKA (reference sequence). The CDR3 DNA reads as TGCAGTGCTAGACCATTTACAGGGGACCTCAATCAGCCCCAGCATTTT. Protein: CSARPFTGDLNQPQHF.

This chain uses TRBV4-3 with TRBJ1-2; TRBD1 agrees at 7 bases. V gave up 2 bases and J gave up 7 bases; unmatched junction bases: 7. Germline V gene lookup returns CDR1 LGHNA and CDR2 YSLEER. The CDR3 loop spans 14 amino acids. This CDR3 reads CASSQTTGQGGYTF. CDR3 DNA sequence: TGCGCCAGCAGCCAAACGACAGGGCAGGGTGGCTACACCTTC.

This chain connects TRBV11-3 to TRBJ2-3, with 8 positions matching TRBD2. The junction had 8 bases not matched to a gene; V was cut back by 8 bases and J by 4 bases. Germline assignment: CDR1 SGHNT and CDR2 YENEEA. The CDR3 length is 14 residues. The CDR3 reads CASGPGGGADTQYF. The CDR3 bases are TGTGCCAGCGGCCCGGGGGGGGGCGCAGATACGCAGTATTTT.

The chain employs TRBV3-1 and TRBJ2-1, with 8 bases matching TRBD2. Looked up from germline, CDR1 is LGHDT and CDR2 is YNNKEL (reference sequence). The CDR3 totals 14 residues. V gave up 4 bases and J gave up 8 bases; unmatched junction bases: 7. The CDR3 DNA follows: TGTGCCAGCAGCCGTCCCACTAGCGGCCATGAGCAGTTCTTC. Amino acids: CASSRPTSGHEQFF.

This clonotype turned up a few times. V usage is TRBV16 and J usage is TRBJ1-6; D gene unclear. Germline V gene data show CDR1 as KGHSY and CDR2 as FQNENV. The CDR3 has 15 residues. Between the trimmed V and J ends, which lost 0 bases and 10 bases, there was a span of 13 bases. The CDR3 sequence: CASSQSVPEISPLHF. The CDR3 DNA follows: TGTGCCAGCAGCCAATCGGTCCCCGAAATCTCACCCCTCCACTTT. The full variable domain, completed using reference TRBV16 and TRBJ1-6, is GEEVAQTPKHLVRGEGQKAKLYCAPIKGHSYVFWYQQVLKNEFKFLISFQNENVFDETGMPKERFSAKCLPNSPCSLEIQATKLEDSAVYFCASSQSVPEISPLHFGNGTRLTVT.

This clonotype is a singleton in its sample. The chain carries TRBV30 and TRBJ2-5; perhaps TRBD2 as D (6 bases). The CDR3 covers 13 residues. Germline assignment: CDR1 GTSNPN and CDR2 SVGIG (reference sequence). V lost 4 bases and J 7 bases, leaving 16 bases between the germline ends. CDR3 in amino acids: CAWTTGDGGTQYF. The CDR3 DNA sequence: TGTGCCTGGACTACGGGGGACGGGGGGACCCAGTACTTC. Variable domain in full (rest from reference TRBV30 and TRBJ2-5): SQTIHQWPATLVQPVGSPLSLECTVEGTSNPNLYWYRQAAGRGLQLLFYSVGIGQISSEVPQNLSASRPQDRQFILSSKKLLLSDSGFYLCAWTTGDGGTQYFGPGTRLLVL.

There are a few counts of this clonotype. The chain links TRBV6-4 to TRBJ2-4; 13 nucleotides match TRBD2. The J call may not be correct, given that the DNA end is closer to TRBJ2-7. The CDR3 is 15 residues long. The germline V gene encodes CDR1 MRHNA and CDR2 SNTAGT. CDR3 sequence: CASSRTSGSIYEQYF. DNA of the CDR3: TGTGCCAGCAGTCGGACTAGCGGGAGTATCTACGAGCAGTACTTC.

CDR3 DNA: TGCAGTGCTAGTCACCCAGGAATGGGACAGCCCCAGCATTTT. As protein: CSASHPGMGQPQHF. The V call is TRBV20-1, the J call TRBJ1-5; D is ambiguous. The germline gives CDR1 DFQATT, CDR2 SNEGSKA (reference sequence). The CDR3 sequence is 14 residues long. Between the trimmed V and J ends, which lost 3 bases and 7 bases, there was a span of 16 bases.

Worth noting for this clonotype: The germline gene is not matched at one end of the junction; a read error may be the cause. The rearrangement links TRBV24-1 to TRBJ1-4, with 7 positions matching TRBD1. This CDR3 has 14 residues. The germline CDR1 and CDR2 sequences are KGHDR and SFDVKD. CDR3 protein: CAPSAGQRNEKLFF. The CDR3 DNA reads as TGTGCCCCCAGTGCGGGACAGAGAAATGAAAAACTGTTTTTT.

The V gene is TRBV20-1, the J gene TRBJ1-2, with 8 bases lining up with TRBD1. The junction had 9 bases not matched to a gene; V was cut back by 5 bases and J by 4 bases. CDR3 length: 14 amino acids. Per germline, CDR1 DFQATT and CDR2 SNEGSKA (reference sequence). CDR3 DNA sequence: TGCAGTGCTCTTCACACGCAGGGGGCCTATGGCTACACCTTC. Its protein is CSALHTQGAYGYTF.

This sequence joins TRBV9 and TRBJ2-5; 8 nucleotides agree with TRBD2. With V trimmed by 4 bases and J by 5 bases, 10 bases remained unmatched. The CDR3 sequence is 15 residues long. The V gene's germline CDR1 is SGDLS and CDR2 YYNGEE. The CDR3 nucleotides are TGTGCCAGCAGCCGACGGACTAGCTGGGGGGAGACCCAGTACTTC. Protein sequence: CASSRRTSWGETQYF.

This clonotype was seen more than once but under ten times. The chain couples TRBV6-5 to TRBJ2-6, with D maybe TRBD2 (6 bases). The V gene's germline CDR1 is MNHEY and CDR2 SVGAGI. The CDR3 totals 16 residues. Trimming cost V 0 bases and J 1 base, with 7 bases left between them. CDR3 loop: CASSYSRESGANVLTF. The CDR3 coding sequence is TGTGCCAGCAGTTACTCGCGGGAATCTGGGGCCAACGTCCTGACTTTC.

The table lists this clonotype with a few counts. This chain joins TRBV7-2 and TRBJ2-5; 9 nucleotides align to TRBD1. This CDR3 region has 16 residues. V gave up 5 bases and J gave up 5 bases; unmatched junction bases: 12. Germline-derived CDR1 and CDR2 are SGHTA and FQGNSA. The CDR3 loop is CASSPIPGQGLETQYF. The CDR3 region has the DNA TGTGCCAGCAGCCCTATCCCGGGACAGGGACTGGAGACCCAGTACTTC.

This clonotype was observed a few times. The chain carries TRBV7-9 and TRBJ2-5; D remains ambiguous. The V and J ends lost 5 bases and 8 bases respectively, with 9 bases between them. CDR3 size: 11 residues. Germline lookup yields CDR1 SEHNR and CDR2 FQNEAQ (reference sequence). CDR3 sequence reads: CASSAEITQYF. The CDR3 DNA follows: TGTGCCAGCAGCGCAGAAATCACCCAGTACTTC.

This chain links TRBV5-1 with TRBJ2-3; TRBD1 matches 7 bases. This CDR3 has 15 residues. Germline V gives CDR1 SGHRS, CDR2 YFSETQ. With 1 base clipped from V and 2 bases from J, the junction kept 4 bases outside the gene matches. The CDR3 protein is CASSLQGQHTDTQYF. The CDR3 coding sequence is TGCGCCAGCAGCTTGCAGGGACAGCACACAGATACGCAGTATTTT.

The CDR3 region has the DNA TGTGCCAGCACCTCCCGAGGGACAGGGGACGAGCAGTACTTC. Its protein is CASTSRGTGDEQYF. The gene calls are TRBV28 and TRBJ2-5; 10 bases line up with TRBD1. TRBJ2-7 matches the DNA end more closely, so the J call is doubtful. The germline V gene has CDR1 MDHEN and CDR2 SYDVKM. This CDR3 has 14 amino acids.

This chain connects TRBV3-1 to TRBJ2-1; either TRBD1 or TRBD2 may fit D (5 bases each). Between the trimmed V and J ends, which lost 1 base and 11 bases, there was a span of 15 bases. This CDR3 contains 14 residues. Germline loops: CDR1 LGHDT, CDR2 YNNKEL (reference sequence). CDR3 protein: CASSQGTRDGKQFF. The CDR3 DNA follows: TGTGCCAGCAGCCAAGGAACTCGGGACGGCAAGCAGTTCTTC.

This rearrangement joins TRBV6-6 to TRBJ1-6, with 8 bases that match TRBD1. The CDR3 spans 17 residues. The germline V gene encodes CDR1 MNHNY and CDR2 SVGAGI (reference sequence). Trimming at V came to 2 bases and at J to 5 bases, leaving 8 bases not matched to a gene. The CDR3 sequence: CASSYPLTGGNNSPLHF. DNA for the CDR3: TGTGCCAGCAGTTACCCCTTAACAGGGGGGAATAATTCACCCCTCCACTTT.

In DNA, the CDR3 is TGTGCCACCAGCAGAGAGGTAGAGGGCTACACCTTC. Translating gives CATSREVEGYTF. V gene TRBV15 combines with J gene TRBJ1-2; D uncertain. The CDR3 has 12 amino acids. With 0 bases removed from V and 8 bases from J, the gap between germline ends came to 7 bases. CDR1 is LNHNV, CDR2 YYDKDF, per germline (reference sequence).

V gene TRBV29-1 combines with J gene TRBJ1-2, with no clear D. Looked up from germline, CDR1 is SQVTM and CDR2 is ANQGSEA. The CDR3 loop spans 12 amino acids. The germline V and J ends were trimmed by 5 bases and 8 bases, with 15 bases remaining between them. The chain's CDR3 is CSVQAGEDGYTF. Here the CDR3 DNA reads TGCAGCGTTCAAGCCGGGGAAGACGGCTACACCTTC.